These 14 T cell receptor beta chains were all obtained from the same sample, sequenced in a study of glioma-infiltrating T cells after dendritic cell vaccination. TCRdb's table, derived via immunoSEQ multiplex PCR, lists solely in-frame clones and lacks some. The table lists about 64,000 clones, roughly four fifths of them singletons. This material consisted of blood, taken before dendritic cell vaccination. All receptors come from a human donor with glioblastoma.

Only a few counts were recorded for this clone. The gene calls are TRBV5-4 and TRBJ2-1, with 9 bases identical to TRBD2. Germline trimming cut 1 base from V and 9 bases from J; bases unmatched to any gene: 8. The CDR3 is 15 amino acids. The germline gives CDR1 SGHNT, CDR2 YYREEE (reference sequence). Here the CDR3 reads CASSLPRGGPGEQFF. DNA of the CDR3: TGTGCCAGCAGCTTGCCGCGGGGGGGCCCTGGTGAGCAGTTCTTC. Full variable domain (missing parts from reference TRBV5-4 and TRBJ2-1): ETGVTQSPTHLIKTRGQQVTLRCSSQSGHNTVSWYQQALGQGPQFIFQYYREEENGRGNFPPRFSGLQFPNYSSELNVNALELDDSALYLCASSLPRGGPGEQFFGPGTRLTVL.

The gene calls are TRBV10-3 and TRBJ2-3, with 7 bases fitting TRBD1. From germline, CDR1 is ENHRY and CDR2 SYGVKD. After removal of 0 bases from V and 0 bases from J, the junction contained 3 bases not matched to a gene. This CDR3 is 16 amino acids long. The CDR3 here is CAISESPTGSTDTQYF. The CDR3 DNA reads TGTGCCATCAGTGAGTCGCCGACAGGGAGCACAGATACGCAGTATTTT.

The chain recombines TRBV11-2 with TRBJ2-1; 10 bases agree with TRBD2. The ends lost 4 bases at V and 5 bases at J; junction bases unmatched: 11. CDR3 length: 17 amino acids. Germline V lookup: CDR1 SGHAT, CDR2 FQNNGV. The CDR3 nucleotides are TGTGCCAGCAGCTCCACCCAAGCGGGGGGGCCGCACAATGAGCAGTTCTTC. Protein: CASSSTQAGGPHNEQFF.

This sequence joins TRBV9 and TRBJ2-1; possibly TRBD2 for D (6 bases). The V gene's germline CDR1 is SGDLS and CDR2 YYNGEE. Trimming left V 3 bases short and J 8 bases short, with 12 bases between. The CDR3 has 13 amino acids. The CDR3 protein is CASSALSSDEQFF. In DNA, the CDR3 is TGTGCCAGCAGCGCCTTATCTAGCGATGAGCAGTTCTTC.

This chain connects TRBV9 to TRBJ2-7; 9 bases align to TRBD1. J lost 2 bases, V lost 4 bases, and 13 bases had no gene match. This CDR3 has 17 amino acids. Germline CDR1 reads SGDLS; CDR2 reads YYNGEE. In nucleotides, the CDR3 is TGTGCCAGCAGCTCCCGGCAACAGGGGGCTAGGACCTACGAGCAGTACTTC. This encodes CASSSRQQGARTYEQYF.

The chain uses TRBV28 and TRBJ2-4; D ambiguous. The CDR3 has 13 amino acids. V was cut by 5 bases and J by 0 bases, with 5 bases left in between. Per germline, CDR1 MDHEN and CDR2 SYDVKM. The CDR3 region has the DNA TGTGCCAGCAGTGAACTAGCCAAAAACATTCAGTACTTC. Protein: CASSELAKNIQYF.

The chain has TRBV6-1 and TRBJ1-2; possibly TRBD1 for D (6 bases). Trimming stripped 1 base from V and 7 bases from J, with 13 bases between. The germline gives CDR1 MNHNS, CDR2 SASEGT. The CDR3 loop spans 14 amino acids. This CDR3 is CASSEENRESGYTF. The CDR3 region has the DNA TGTGCCAGCAGTGAAGAAAACAGGGAATCTGGCTACACCTTC.

This clone was counted between two and nine times. The J gene is TRBJ2-2, the V gene TRBV15; tentatively, D is TRBD2 (6 bases). The CDR3 has 15 residues. From germline, CDR1 is LNHNV and CDR2 YYDKDF (reference sequence). Trimming left V 6 bases short and J 0 bases short, with 11 bases between. The CDR3 here is CATRLGGTNTGELFF. CDR3 bases: TGTGCCACCAGACTGGGGGGAACGAACACCGGGGAGCTGTTTTTT.

The chain couples TRBV5-1 to TRBJ2-3; 7 nucleotides agree with TRBD1. The CDR3 has 14 amino acids. Germline CDR1 and CDR2: SGHRS and YFSETQ. Trimming cost V 7 bases and J 5 bases; bases outside gene matches: 10. Here the CDR3 reads CASRNDPGGDTQYF. CDR3 nucleotide sequence: TGCGCCAGCCGAAACGATCCAGGGGGAGATACGCAGTATTTT.

This chain connects TRBV5-1 to TRBJ1-1; D may be TRBD1 (5 bases). From germline, CDR1 is SGHRS and CDR2 YFSETQ. This CDR3 has 15 residues. V shed 4 bases and J shed 1 base, with 14 bases lying between them. Here the CDR3 DNA reads TGCGCCAGCAGCACGGACGGGGGAGGGAACACTGAAGCTTTCTTT. It is translated as CASSTDGGGNTEAFF.

The rearrangement uses TRBV19 and TRBJ1-3, with unresolved D. The CDR3 covers 16 residues. CDR1 LNHDA and CDR2 SQIVND come from the germline V gene (reference sequence). Trimming stripped 3 bases from V and 0 bases from J, with 12 bases between. The CDR3 DNA is TGTGCCAGTAGTATCTCGGGGTCCCTCTCTGGAAACACCATATATTTT. Translated: CASSISGSLSGNTIYF.

The chain has TRBV27 and TRBJ1-2, with D perhaps matching TRBD1 (6 bases). From germline, CDR1 is MNHEY and CDR2 SMNVEV (reference sequence). V dropped 0 bases and J dropped 8 bases, with 19 bases sitting between them. The CDR3 runs 16 residues. CDR3 sequence: CASSLSPNRVQRGYTF. The DNA for the CDR3 is TGTGCCAGCAGTTTATCCCCCAACAGGGTACAAAGAGGCTACACCTTC.

Of note for this clone: Within the sample, other DNA sequences also encode this same CDR3. The chain joins TRBV11-3 to TRBJ2-7; D is possibly TRBD2 (6 bases). Per germline, CDR1 SGHNT and CDR2 YENEEA. The CDR3 runs 15 residues. V was clipped by 0 bases and J by 4 bases, with 13 bases between them. CDR3 nucleotides: TGTGCCAGCAGCTTAGATAGCGGACCTGAATACGAGCAGTACTTC. Its protein is CASSLDSGPEYEQYF.

The table lists this clone with a count of one. The final CDR3 position lacks the conserved phenylalanine or tryptophan, pointing to a likely read error. The CDR3 region has the DNA TGTGCCAGCAGCCAAGATGACGGCCTAGCCAAAAACATTCAGTACGTC. This gives the protein CASSQDDGLAKNIQYV. The chain is built from TRBV4-2 and TRBJ2-4, with unresolved D. The CDR3 extends over 16 amino acids. The V end was cut by 0 bases, the J end by 0 bases, with 9 bases between. Germline V gene data show CDR1 as LGHNA and CDR2 as YNFKEQ.